Listed below are T cell receptor beta chains from one sample, sequenced in a study of identifying expanded T cells in peripheral blood. The repertoire was sequenced with immunoSEQ multiplex PCR; TCRdb's copy has only in-frame clones and lacks some. The sample records 95,000 to 100,000 clones, 87% being singletons. Sample: blood. Every receptor here comes from a person between 18 and 70 years old in good health. CDR3s include the opening cysteine and the closing phenylalanine or tryptophan. D genes are given only for firm matches. Not all rows give a size; the values are once, few, many and, for expanded clones, a class.

>NA|TRBJ1-2|TRBV19|NA
CASSVDGLYGYTF
TGTGCCAGTAGTGTTGACGGACTCTATGGCTACACCTTC
>TRBD1|TRBJ1-2|TRBV19|once
CATGDRATGGYTF
TGTGCCACCGGAGACAGGGCGACGGGGGGCTACACCTTC
>NA|TRBJ1-6|TRBV4-3|NA
CASSQDSRGPNSPLHF
TGCGCCAGCAGCCAAGATAGCAGAGGTCCTAATTCACCCCTCCACTTT
>NA|TRBJ1-1|TRBV7-9|once
CASSYFVGTEAFF
TGTGCCAGCAGCTATTTCGTGGGGACTGAAGCTTTCTTT
>TRBD2|TRBJ2-3|TRBV6-1|NA
CASSETSGESTDTQYF
TGTGCCAGCAGTGAGACTAGCGGGGAGAGCACAGATACGCAGTATTTT
>NA|TRBJ2-6|TRBV2|NA
CASSESPGANVLTF
TGTGCCAGCAGTGAAAGTCCTGGGGCCAACGTCCTGACTTTC
>NA|TRBJ2-7|TRBV19|NA
CASSVAPGTATYEQYF
TGTGCCAGTAGTGTGGCTCCGGGAACAGCTACCTACGAGCAGTACTTC
>TRBD2|TRBJ2-5|TRBV2|NA
CASLPPRGGRETQYF
TGTGCCAGCTTACCCCCACGGGGGGGCCGGGAGACCCAGTACTTC
>NA|TRBJ2-7|TRBV7-9|NA
CASSFEGGTYEQYF
TGTGCCAGCAGCTTCGAGGGGGGTACCTACGAGCAGTACTTC
>NA|TRBJ1-2|TRBV2|NA
CASSPDGPYGYTF
TGTGCCAGCAGCCCCGACGGTCCCTATGGCTACACCTTC
>NA|TRBJ2-3|TRBV6-4|NA
CASSVTQGNTQYF
TGTGCCAGCAGTGTTACACAGGGCAATACGCAGTATTTT
>TRBD1|TRBJ2-7|TRBV5-1|NA
CASSPDRGQYGEQYF
TGCGCCAGCAGTCCGGACAGGGGGCAATATGGCGAGCAGTACTTC
>TRBD1|TRBJ2-7|TRBV7-2|NA
CASSRPGQGTYEQYF
TGTGCCAGCAGCCGCCCGGGACAGGGGACCTACGAGCAGTACTTC
>NA|TRBJ2-3|TRBV4-3|NA
CASSQGASSPDTQYF
TGCGCCAGCAGCCAGGGTGCCTCCTCCCCAGATACGCAGTATTTT
>NA|TRBJ2-5|TRBV18|NA
CASSPPTNMETQYF
TGTGCCAGCTCACCCCCGACTAACATGGAGACCCAGTACTTC
>NA|TRBJ2-7|TRBV28|NA
CASSYPLTPSYEQYF
TGTGCCAGCAGTTATCCCCTGACACCCTCCTACGAGCAGTACTTC
>NA|TRBJ1-3|TRBV10-1|NA
CASSESNGPGNTIYF
TGCGCCAGCAGTGAGTCGAATGGACCTGGAAACACCATATATTTT
>TRBD1|TRBJ1-2|TRBV4-1|few
CASSHRQGGGYTF
TGCGCCAGCAGCCACCGACAGGGTGGTGGCTACACCTTC
>TRBD2|TRBJ2-1|TRBV19|NA
CASSTSGDSYNEQFF
TGTGCCAGTAGTACCAGCGGGGACTCCTACAATGAGCAGTTCTTC
>NA|TRBJ2-2|TRBV19|once
CASSGPSYTGELFF
TGTGCCAGTAGTGGACCCTCATACACCGGGGAGCTGTTTTTT
>TRBD1|TRBJ2-3|TRBV6-1|NA
CASSEPVGQGHTQYF
TGTGCCAGCAGTGAACCTGTCGGACAGGGGCATACGCAGTATTTT
>NA|TRBJ1-1|TRBV6-6|NA
CASRSGGGLRAEAFF
TGTGCCAGCAGATCTGGGGGGGGCCTTAGGGCTGAAGCTTTCTTT
>TRBD1|TRBJ1-1|TRBV6-5|once
CASIRQGNTEAFF
TGTGCCAGCATCAGACAGGGAAACACTGAAGCTTTCTTT
>TRBD2|TRBJ2-1|TRBV27|NA
CASTEGLGLNEQFF
TGTGCCAGCACCGAGGGACTAGGTCTCAATGAGCAGTTCTTC
>TRBD2|TRBJ2-3|TRBV7-2|NA
CASSPSGGDTQYF
TGTGCCAGCAGTCCTAGCGGGGGGGATACGCAGTATTTT
>NA|TRBJ2-6|TRBV28|NA
CASKFITGANVLTF
TGTGCCAGCAAGTTCATTACTGGGGCCAACGTCCTGACTTTC
>NA|TRBJ2-3|TRBV27|NA
CASSNPRGTDTQYF
TGTGCCAGCAGTAACCCTAGGGGAACAGATACGCAGTATTTT
>NA|TRBJ1-1|TRBV7-9|once
CASSFQYGTEAFF
TGTGCCAGCAGCTTCCAGTACGGCACTGAAGCTTTCTTT
>NA|TRBJ2-7|TRBV27|NA
CASSSSYEQYF
TGTGCCAGCAGTTCGTCCTACGAGCAGTACTTC
>TRBD1|TRBJ2-1|TRBV5-1|NA
CASSNSGTGYRASYNEQFF
TGCGCCAGCAGCAACTCCGGGACAGGGTATCGCGCTTCCTACAATGAGCAGTTCTTC
>NA|TRBJ2-3|TRBV11-3|NA
CASSLGGATDTQYF
TGTGCCAGCAGCTTAGGAGGGGCCACAGATACGCAGTATTTT
>TRBD1|TRBJ1-1|TRBV5-4|NA
CASSPGTDPAFSAFF
TGTGCCAGCAGCCCCGGGACAGACCCAGCCTTTTCAGCTTTCTTT
>NA|TRBJ1-2|TRBV28|NA
CASSFTSTGGYTF
TGTGCCAGCAGTTTCACGAGTACAGGCGGCTACACCTTC
>NA|TRBJ1-1|TRBV6-5|NA
CASSYRGPRNTEAFF
TGTGCCAGCAGTTACCGTGGTCCGCGGAACACTGAAGCTTTCTTT